This passage covers 29 T cell receptor beta chains from one sample sequenced in a study of cytomegalovirus exposure and HLA in healthy donors. PCR employed 60 Vbeta and 13 Jbeta primers. Libraries were prepared by immunoSEQ multiplex PCR; TCRdb keeps only in-frame clonotypes and omits some of them. Counted here are under 110,000 clones, around four fifths occurring once; the ten biggest clones make up about 4.3%. The specimen sequenced was PBMCs. These receptors came from a middle-aged man in good health and CMV-seronegative.

V and J are TRBV11-3 and TRBJ2-1; tentative D call: TRBD2 (6 bases). The CDR3 loop spans 15 amino acids. Trimming shortened V by 1 base and J by 3 bases, and 10 bases separated the two germline ends. From germline, CDR1 is SGHNT and CDR2 YENEEA. This CDR3 reads CASSLGGVNYNEQFF. In nucleotides, the CDR3 is TGTGCCAGCAGCTTAGGGGGGGTTAACTACAATGAGCAGTTCTTC. Filled out from reference TRBV11-3 and TRBJ2-1, the complete variable domain reads EAGVVQSPRYKIIEKKQPVAFWCNPISGHNTLYWYLQNLGQGPELLIRYENEEAVDDSQLPKDRFSAERLKGVDSTLKIQPAELGDSAVYLCASSLGGVNYNEQFFGPGTRLTVL.

The chain joins TRBV28 to TRBJ2-7, with D possibly matching TRBD1 (5 bases). The ends were cut back, 5 bases at V and 2 bases at J, with 16 bases in the middle. The CDR3 runs 15 residues. Germline CDR1 and CDR2: MDHEN and SYDVKM. The CDR3, as DNA: TGTGCCAGCAGTGGCGACAGATCTTTTACCTACGAGCAGTACGTC. It specifies CASSGDRSFTYEQYV.

A few counts support this clone. The gene calls are TRBV28 and TRBJ1-1; 9 positions agree with TRBD1. Germline CDR1 MDHEN, CDR2 SYDVKM. CDR3 size: 16 residues. The trim removed 3 bases at V and 1 base at J, leaving 6 bases unmatched. Here the CDR3 DNA reads TGTGCCAGCAGTTTGGGTCCGGGACAGGGGAACACTGAAGCTTTCTTT. This translates into CASSLGPGQGNTEAFF.

The V gene is TRBV14, the J gene TRBJ2-2; tentative D call: TRBD2 (5 bases). Per the germline V gene, CDR1 is SGHDN and CDR2 is FVKESK. The CDR3 totals 16 residues. Trimming stripped 4 bases from V and 5 bases from J, with 17 bases between. The CDR3 sequence is CASSLRRGWLTGELFF. The CDR3 DNA is TGTGCCAGCAGCCTCCGTCGGGGATGGTTAACCGGGGAGCTGTTTTTT.

This rearrangement joins TRBV21-1 to TRBJ2-5; the D call in the table, TRBD1, was not verified against the DNA. TRBV21-1 is an annotated pseudogene. The CDR3 is 17 residues long. The CDR3 sequence: CASSSRGTDIRRGTQYF. CDR3 nucleotides: TGTGCCAGCAGCTCGCGAGGGACAGATATTAGAAGGGGGACCCAGTACTTC.

The chain carries TRBV6-6 and TRBJ2-5; possible D gene TRBD1, 6 bases. Germline lookup yields CDR1 MNHNY and CDR2 SVGAGI (reference sequence). This CDR3 comprises 15 residues. Trimming removed 7 bases at V and 1 base at J, with 16 bases between. The CDR3 sequence: CASKEQGNGQETQYF. CDR3 DNA sequence: TGTGCCAGCAAAGAACAGGGTAACGGCCAAGAGACCCAGTACTTC.

The chain combines TRBV6-6 with TRBJ1-1; TRBD1 aligns across 7 bases. Germline-derived CDR1 and CDR2 are MNHNY and SVGAGI (reference sequence). The junction had 10 bases not matched to a gene; V was cut back by 6 bases and J by 0 bases. This CDR3 region has 16 residues. The CDR3 coding sequence is TGTGCCAGCAGCTACGACGAGGGGGCACTGAACACTGAAGCTTTCTTT. Encoded protein: CASSYDEGALNTEAFF.

The V call is TRBV7-3, the J call TRBJ2-1; a possible D gene is TRBD2 (6 bases). The length of the CDR3 is 13 residues. Germline V gives CDR1 SGHTA, CDR2 FQGTGA. The V end was cut by 6 bases, the J end by 9 bases, with 15 bases between. This chain's CDR3 is CASRGQVGGEQFF. CDR3 DNA: TGTGCCAGCAGGGGGCAGGTGGGGGGTGAGCAGTTCTTC.

This chain connects TRBV29-1 to TRBJ1-5; possibly TRBD1 for D (5 bases). Trimming stripped 6 bases from V and 5 bases from J, with 11 bases between. The CDR3 contains 12 residues. Germline CDR1 SQVTM, CDR2 ANQGSEA. CDR3 in DNA: TGCAGCGTCGCAGGGCACGATCAGCCCCAGCATTTT. Translated: CSVAGHDQPQHF.

The chain joins TRBV4-1 to TRBJ2-3; 10 positions agree with TRBD2. Germline V gene data show CDR1 as MGHRA and CDR2 as YSYEKL. V shed 2 bases, J shed 2 bases, and the junction held 10 bases outside the gene matches. This CDR3 comprises 18 residues. CDR3 bases: TGCGCCAGCAGCCAAAGCCCTAGCGGGGGTCAAGTCACAGATACGCAGTATTTT. It is translated as CASSQSPSGGQVTDTQYF.

The chain links TRBV4-1 to TRBJ1-1; TRBD1 matches at 11 bases. The CDR3 runs to 15 residues. CDR1 and CDR2 (germline): MGHRA, YSYEKL. V trimming: 6 bases; J trimming: 3 bases; junction bases outside the gene matches: 6. The CDR3 here is CASREGQGGYTEAFF. In DNA, the CDR3 is TGCGCCAGCAGGGAGGGACAGGGGGGGTACACTGAAGCTTTCTTT.

The J gene is TRBJ1-2, the V gene TRBV23-1; 7 bases are shared with TRBD1. TRBV23-1 is an open reading frame whose function is uncertain. The CDR3 is 15 residues long. Trimming removed 3 bases from V and 2 bases from J; junction bases left unmatched: 6. CDR3 DNA sequence: TGCGCCAGCAGTCACCTGCAACAGGGGAACTATGGCTACACCTTC. Protein: CASSHLQQGNYGYTF.

The rearrangement uses TRBV10-3 and TRBJ2-6, with 8 bases fitting TRBD1. This CDR3 spans 15 amino acids. Looked up from germline, CDR1 is ENHRY and CDR2 is SYGVKD. Trimming cost V 3 bases and J 7 bases; bases outside gene matches: 5. CDR3 nucleotides: TGTGCCATCAGTGAAGGACAGGGAAAAGCCAACGTCCTGACTTTC. Translation gives CAISEGQGKANVLTF.

The chain uses TRBV5-1 and TRBJ2-6; no firm D call. Germline CDR1 is SGHRS and CDR2 is YFSETQ. The CDR3 extends over 15 amino acids. V was cut by 1 base and J by 1 base, with 6 bases left in between. The CDR3 loop is CASSLSGSGANVLTF. The CDR3 DNA is TGCGCCAGCAGCTTGTCGGGTTCTGGGGCCAACGTCCTGACTTTC.

The chain carries TRBV5-1 and TRBJ2-5; 11 positions match TRBD2. Trimming took 0 bases from V and 5 from J; bases not matched to a gene: 6. The CDR3 runs 16 residues. Germline CDR1 reads SGHRS; CDR2 reads YFSETQ. The CDR3 loop is CASSLALAGGQETQYF. Here the CDR3 DNA reads TGCGCCAGCAGCTTGGCCTTAGCGGGGGGGCAGGAGACCCAGTACTTC. Together with reference TRBV5-1 and TRBJ2-5, the CDR3 gives the full variable domain: KAGVTQTPRYLIKTRGQQVTLSCSPISGHRSVSWYQQTPGQGLQFLFEYFSETQRNKGNFPGRFSGRQFSNSRSEMNVSTLELGDSALYLCASSLALAGGQETQYFGPGTRLLVL.

Notes on this clone: At one of its ends the junction is not consistent with the germline gene, which may arise from a read error. V is TRBV7-9 and J is TRBJ1-2; no clear D. The CDR3 is 12 amino acids. Germline values: CDR1 SEHNR, CDR2 FQNEAQ (reference sequence). CDR3 in DNA: TGTTCCAGCAGCTTAGAACTCTATGGCTACACCTTC. It is translated as CSSSLELYGYTF.

This chain links TRBV6-5 with TRBJ2-4; 10 bases fit TRBD1. V lost 2 bases, J lost 8 bases, and 9 bases stayed unmatched. This CDR3 is 16 amino acids long. Germline assignment: CDR1 MNHEY and CDR2 SVGAGI. The CDR3 sequence is CASSYDKTGGKDIQYF. The CDR3, as DNA: TGTGCCAGCAGTTACGATAAGACAGGGGGCAAGGACATTCAGTACTTC.

The chain carries TRBV19 and TRBJ2-1; D is perhaps TRBD2 (6 bases). CDR3 length: 13 amino acids. The V gene's germline CDR1 is LNHDA and CDR2 SQIVND (reference sequence). V dropped 4 bases and J dropped 7 bases, with 11 bases sitting between them. CDR3 nucleotide sequence: TGTGCCAGTAGTAGACTAGTGGGGAATGAGCAGTTCTTC. Translating it yields CASSRLVGNEQFF.

This chain joins TRBV10-3 and TRBJ2-2, with D possibly TRBD1 on 5 matching bases. The V end was cut by 10 bases, the J end by 0 bases, with 12 bases between. The CDR3 spans 14 residues. Germline V gene data show CDR1 as ENHRY and CDR2 as SYGVKD. CDR3 sequence reads: CASNAGTNTGELFF. Here the CDR3 DNA reads TGTGCCAGTAACGCAGGGACGAACACCGGGGAGCTGTTTTTT.

This clone was seen a few times. The chain has TRBV29-1 and TRBJ1-2, with a tentative D call TRBD1 (6 bases). V was cut by 1 base and J by 2 bases, with 20 bases left in between. Germline loops: CDR1 SQVTM, CDR2 ANQGSEA. The CDR3 covers 17 residues. The CDR3 region is CSVEGSGGAPENYGYTF. The CDR3 coding sequence is TGCAGCGTTGAAGGTAGTGGGGGCGCCCCGGAAAACTATGGCTACACCTTC.

The chain combines TRBV7-2 with TRBJ2-2; 8 bases agree with TRBD2. CDR1 is SGHTA, CDR2 FQGNSA, per germline. This CDR3 has 16 amino acids. V dropped 5 bases and J dropped 4; count of bases not matched to a gene: 9. The CDR3 loop reads CASSPGGGGFTGELFF. The DNA for the CDR3 is TGTGCCAGCAGCCCGGGAGGGGGGGGCTTCACCGGGGAGCTGTTTTTT.

This clone was counted a few times. The V gene is TRBV6-5, the J gene TRBJ2-1; 7 bases fit TRBD1. Trimming cost V 10 bases and J 4 bases; bases outside gene matches: 7. This CDR3 contains 13 residues. Germline V gene lookup returns CDR1 MNHEY and CDR2 SVGAGI. The CDR3 DNA follows: TGTGCCATACAGAAACAGGGGTACAATGAGCAGTTCTTC. This sequence encodes CAIQKQGYNEQFF.

V gene TRBV11-2 combines with J gene TRBJ2-3; D is undetermined. CDR1 is SGHAT and CDR2 is FQNNGV in the germline V gene. V was pared by 4 bases and J by 5 bases, with 13 bases between. This CDR3 has 14 amino acids. The CDR3, as DNA: TGTGCCAGCAGCTCCGTACCTAGAATAGATACGCAGTATTTT. Translation: CASSSVPRIDTQYF.

The chain employs TRBV2 and TRBJ1-5; 10 bases agree with TRBD1. Germline V gives CDR1 SNHLY, CDR2 FYNNEI. The junction had 7 bases not matched to a gene; V was cut back by 2 bases and J by 0 bases. The length of the CDR3 is 18 residues. CDR3 DNA: TGTGCCAGCAGTGAACGGGACAGGGGCCTCTATAGCAATCAGCCCCAGCATTTT. It is translated as CASSERDRGLYSNQPQHF. The full variable domain, in which reference TRBV2 and TRBJ1-5 provide the parts outside the CDR3, is EPEVTQTPSHQVTQMGQEVILRCVPISNHLYFYWYRQILGQKVEFLVSFYNNEISEKSEIFDDQFSVERPDGSNFTLKIRSTKLEDSAMYFCASSERDRGLYSNQPQHFGDGTRLSIL.

This clone has just one count. This chain connects TRBV12-5 to TRBJ2-5; 8 nucleotides align to TRBD2. The CDR3 runs to 13 residues. J was trimmed by 2 bases and V by 6 bases; bases with no gene match: 2. Germline CDR1 reads LGHNT; CDR2 reads FRNRAP. The CDR3 DNA sequence: TGTGCTAGTGGGCGGGGGGCGCAAGAGACCCAGTACTTC. Protein product: CASGRGAQETQYF.

This clone was observed a single time. The chain employs TRBV19 and TRBJ1-5; 7 nucleotides line up with TRBD1. CDR3 size: 14 residues. Germline lookup yields CDR1 LNHDA and CDR2 SQIVND (reference sequence). V trimming: 1 base; J trimming: 6 bases; junction bases outside the gene matches: 3. This chain's CDR3 is CASSIVGGGQPQHF. The DNA of the CDR3 is TGTGCCAGTAGTATAGTAGGGGGCGGTCAGCCCCAGCATTTT.

The rearrangement joins TRBV7-2 to TRBJ1-5, with D possibly TRBD1 on 5 matching bases. The V end lost 1 base, the J end lost 9 bases, and 16 bases lay between the germline ends. Per germline, CDR1 SGHTA and CDR2 FQGNSA. The CDR3 extends over 15 amino acids. The chain's CDR3 is CASSLDVAGYRPQHF. The CDR3 DNA is TGTGCCAGCAGCTTAGACGTGGCAGGGTATCGGCCCCAGCATTTT.

The chain carries TRBV27 and TRBJ2-5, with TRBD2 identical over 12 bases. Trimming removed 5 bases from V and 5 bases from J; junction bases left unmatched: 9. Germline V lookup: CDR1 MNHEY, CDR2 SMNVEV (reference sequence). The CDR3 consists of 16 residues. The CDR3 bases are TGTGCCAGCAGTCCGGCTAGCGGGGGGGCCTGGGAGACCCAGTACTTC. Protein sequence: CASSPASGGAWETQYF.

This CDR3 reads CASSLDPGSQETQYF. Here the CDR3 DNA reads TGCGCCAGCAGCTTGGACCCCGGGAGCCAAGAGACCCAGTACTTC. The genes are TRBV5-1 and TRBJ2-5; tentatively, D is TRBD2 (6 bases). This CDR3 region has 15 residues. V lost 0 bases, J lost 1 base, and 10 bases lay in between. Germline CDR1 SGHRS, CDR2 YFSETQ.